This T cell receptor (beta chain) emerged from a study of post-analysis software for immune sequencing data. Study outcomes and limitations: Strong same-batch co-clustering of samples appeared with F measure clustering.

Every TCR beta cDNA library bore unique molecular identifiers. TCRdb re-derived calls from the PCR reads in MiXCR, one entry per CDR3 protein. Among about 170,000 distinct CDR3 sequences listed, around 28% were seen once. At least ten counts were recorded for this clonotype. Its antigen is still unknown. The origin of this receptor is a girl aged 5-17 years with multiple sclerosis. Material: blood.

The DNA for the CDR3 is TGCGCCAGCAGCCCGACAGTGCCCTCCTACAATGAGCAGTTCTTC. Its translation is CASSPTVPSYNEQFF. The chain couples TRBV5-1 to TRBJ2-1, with D perhaps TRBD1 (5 bases). The CDR3 covers 15 residues. Germline V gene sequence: CDR1 SGHRS, CDR2 YFSETQ. V lost 4 bases to trimming and J lost 0 bases, with 11 bases between them.